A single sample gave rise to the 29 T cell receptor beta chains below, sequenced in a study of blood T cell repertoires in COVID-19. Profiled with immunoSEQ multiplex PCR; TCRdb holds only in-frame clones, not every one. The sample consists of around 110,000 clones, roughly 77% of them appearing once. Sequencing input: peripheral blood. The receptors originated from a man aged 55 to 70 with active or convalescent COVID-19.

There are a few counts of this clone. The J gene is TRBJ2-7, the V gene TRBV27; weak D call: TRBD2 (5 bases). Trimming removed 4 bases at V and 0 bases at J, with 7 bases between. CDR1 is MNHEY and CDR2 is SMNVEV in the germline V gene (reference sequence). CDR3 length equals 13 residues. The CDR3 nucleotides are TGTGCCAGCAGTTCCCGGGACTCCTACGAGCAGTACTTC. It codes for CASSSRDSYEQYF.

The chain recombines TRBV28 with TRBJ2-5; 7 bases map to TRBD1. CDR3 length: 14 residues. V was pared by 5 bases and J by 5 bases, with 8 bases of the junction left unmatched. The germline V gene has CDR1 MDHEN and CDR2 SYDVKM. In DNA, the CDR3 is TGTGCCAGCAGTCCACAGGGGAACCTGGAGACCCAGTACTTC. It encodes CASSPQGNLETQYF.

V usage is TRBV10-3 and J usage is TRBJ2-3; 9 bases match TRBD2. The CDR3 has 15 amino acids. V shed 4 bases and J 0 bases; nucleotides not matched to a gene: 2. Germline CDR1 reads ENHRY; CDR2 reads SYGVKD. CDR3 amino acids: CAISGTSGSTDTQYF. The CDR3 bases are TGTGCCATCAGTGGAACTAGCGGGAGCACAGATACGCAGTATTTT.

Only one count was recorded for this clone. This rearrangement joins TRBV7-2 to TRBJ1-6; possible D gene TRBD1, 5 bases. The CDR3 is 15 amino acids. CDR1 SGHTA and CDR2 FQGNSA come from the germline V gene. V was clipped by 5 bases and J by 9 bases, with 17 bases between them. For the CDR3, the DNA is TGTGCCAGCAGCGGGGGGACCCCGGGAGGTTCACCCCTCCACTTT. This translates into CASSGGTPGGSPLHF.

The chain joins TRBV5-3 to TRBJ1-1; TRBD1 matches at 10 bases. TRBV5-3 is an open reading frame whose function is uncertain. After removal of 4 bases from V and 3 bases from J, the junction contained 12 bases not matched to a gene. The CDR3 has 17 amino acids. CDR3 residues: CARSATRDRGDYTEAFF. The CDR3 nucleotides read TGTGCCAGAAGCGCCACTCGGGACAGGGGCGATTACACTGAAGCTTTCTTT.

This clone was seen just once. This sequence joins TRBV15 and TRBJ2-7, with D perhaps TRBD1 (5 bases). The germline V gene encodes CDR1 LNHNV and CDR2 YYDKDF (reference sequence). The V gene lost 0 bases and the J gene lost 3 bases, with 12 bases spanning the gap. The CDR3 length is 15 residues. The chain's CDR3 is CATSREGQGVYEQYF. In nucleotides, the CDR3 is TGTGCCACCAGCAGAGAAGGGCAGGGCGTCTACGAGCAGTACTTC.

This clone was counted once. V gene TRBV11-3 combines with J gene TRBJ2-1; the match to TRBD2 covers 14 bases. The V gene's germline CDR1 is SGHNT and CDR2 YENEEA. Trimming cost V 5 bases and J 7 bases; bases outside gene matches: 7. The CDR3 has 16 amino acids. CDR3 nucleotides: TGTGCCAGCAGCACCAGGGGGACTAGCGGGAGAAATGAGCAGTTCTTC. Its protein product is CASSTRGTSGRNEQFF.

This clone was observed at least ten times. DNA of the CDR3: TGTGCCAGTAGGATACCTAACGGCAATCAGCCCCAGCATTTT. This codes for CASRIPNGNQPQHF. This rearrangement joins TRBV19 to TRBJ1-5; no firm D call. The V end lost 6 bases, the J end lost 2 bases, and 11 bases lay between the germline ends. Germline V CDR1 and CDR2: LNHDA, SQIVND (reference sequence). This CDR3 is 14 amino acids long. The full variable domain, its missing parts supplied by reference TRBV19 and TRBJ1-5, is DGGITQSPKYLFRKEGQNVTLSCEQNLNHDAMYWYRQDPGQGLRLIYYSQIVNDFQKGDIAEGYSVSREKKESFPLTVTSAQKNPTAFYLCASRIPNGNQPQHFGDGTRLSIL.

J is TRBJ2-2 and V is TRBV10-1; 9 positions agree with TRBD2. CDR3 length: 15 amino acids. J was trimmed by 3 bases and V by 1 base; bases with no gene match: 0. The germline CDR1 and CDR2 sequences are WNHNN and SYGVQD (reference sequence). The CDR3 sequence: CASSELAGDTGELFF. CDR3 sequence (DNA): TGCGCCAGCAGTGAGTTAGCGGGGGACACCGGGGAGCTGTTTTTT.

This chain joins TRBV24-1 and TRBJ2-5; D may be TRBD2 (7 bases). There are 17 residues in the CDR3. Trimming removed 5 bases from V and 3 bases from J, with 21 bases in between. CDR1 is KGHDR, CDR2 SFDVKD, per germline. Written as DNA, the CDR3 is TGTGCCACCAGTGTTGGGGGGGCGGGGAAGGGAGAAGAGACCCAGTACTTC. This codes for CATSVGGAGKGEETQYF.

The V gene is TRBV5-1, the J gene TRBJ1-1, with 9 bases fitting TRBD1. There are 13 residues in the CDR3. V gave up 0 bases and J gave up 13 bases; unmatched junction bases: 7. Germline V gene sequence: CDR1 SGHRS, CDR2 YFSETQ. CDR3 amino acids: CASSLGPGQGVFF. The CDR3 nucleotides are TGCGCCAGCAGCTTGGGGCCGGGACAGGGAGTTTTCTTT.

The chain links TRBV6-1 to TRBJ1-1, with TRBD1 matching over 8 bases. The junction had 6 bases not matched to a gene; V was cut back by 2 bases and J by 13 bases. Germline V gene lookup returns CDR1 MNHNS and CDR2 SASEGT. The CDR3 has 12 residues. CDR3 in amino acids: CASSEIGQGVFF. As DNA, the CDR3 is TGTGCCAGCAGTGAAATAGGACAGGGCGTTTTCTTT.

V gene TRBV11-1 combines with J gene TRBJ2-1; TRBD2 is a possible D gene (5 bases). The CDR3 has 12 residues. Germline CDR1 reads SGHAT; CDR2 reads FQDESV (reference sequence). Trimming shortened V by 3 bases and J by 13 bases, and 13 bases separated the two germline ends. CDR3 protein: CASSFLDSTQFF. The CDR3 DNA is TGTGCCAGCAGCTTTTTGGACTCTACCCAGTTCTTC.

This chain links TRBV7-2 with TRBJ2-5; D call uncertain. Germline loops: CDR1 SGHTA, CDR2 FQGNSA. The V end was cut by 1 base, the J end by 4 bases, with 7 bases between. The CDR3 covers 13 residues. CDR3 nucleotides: TGTGCCAGCAGCTTAGATCCGGGAGAGACCCAGTACTTC. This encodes CASSLDPGETQYF.

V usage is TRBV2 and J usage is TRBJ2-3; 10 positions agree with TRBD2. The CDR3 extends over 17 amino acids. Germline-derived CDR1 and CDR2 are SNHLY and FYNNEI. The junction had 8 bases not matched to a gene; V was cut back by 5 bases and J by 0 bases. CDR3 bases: TGTGCCAGCAGTTCTCCGACTAGCGGGTTTAGCACAGATACGCAGTATTTT. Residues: CASSSPTSGFSTDTQYF. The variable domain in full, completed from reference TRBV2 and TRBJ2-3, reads EPEVTQTPSHQVTQMGQEVILRCVPISNHLYFYWYRQILGQKVEFLVSFYNNEISEKSEIFDDQFSVERPDGSNFTLKIRSTKLEDSAMYFCASSSPTSGFSTDTQYFGPGTRLTVL.

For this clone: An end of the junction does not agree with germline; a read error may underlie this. CDR3 in amino acids: CSANGGLIRDF. CDR3 sequence (DNA): TGCAGTGCTAACGGGGGGTTAATCAGGGACTTT. The V gene is TRBV20-1, the J gene TRBJ1-1; possibly TRBD1 for D (5 bases). This CDR3 has 11 residues. In germline, CDR1 is DFQATT, CDR2 SNEGSKA (reference sequence).

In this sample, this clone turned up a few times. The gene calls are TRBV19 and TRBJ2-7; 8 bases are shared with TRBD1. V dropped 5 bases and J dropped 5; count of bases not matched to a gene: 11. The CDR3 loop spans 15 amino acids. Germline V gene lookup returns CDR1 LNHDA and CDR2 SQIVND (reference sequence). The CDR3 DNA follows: TGTGCCAGTAGTGTACAGGGGGTAAGGTTACACGAGCAGTACTTC. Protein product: CASSVQGVRLHEQYF. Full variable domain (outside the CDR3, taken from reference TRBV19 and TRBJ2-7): DGGITQSPKYLFRKEGQNVTLSCEQNLNHDAMYWYRQDPGQGLRLIYYSQIVNDFQKGDIAEGYSVSREKKESFPLTVTSAQKNPTAFYLCASSVQGVRLHEQYFGPGTRLTVT.

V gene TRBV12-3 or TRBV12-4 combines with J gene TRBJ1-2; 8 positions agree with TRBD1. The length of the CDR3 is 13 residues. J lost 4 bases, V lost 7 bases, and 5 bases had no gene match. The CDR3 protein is CASTPDRGYGYTF. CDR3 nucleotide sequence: TGTGCCAGCACTCCAGACAGGGGCTATGGCTACACCTTC.

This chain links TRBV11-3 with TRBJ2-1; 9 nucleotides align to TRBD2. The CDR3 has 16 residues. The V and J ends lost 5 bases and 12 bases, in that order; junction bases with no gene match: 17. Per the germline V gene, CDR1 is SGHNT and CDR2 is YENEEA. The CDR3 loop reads CASSQGGSGSFVGQFF. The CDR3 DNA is TGTGCCAGCAGCCAAGGAGGTAGCGGGAGTTTTGTAGGGCAGTTCTTC.

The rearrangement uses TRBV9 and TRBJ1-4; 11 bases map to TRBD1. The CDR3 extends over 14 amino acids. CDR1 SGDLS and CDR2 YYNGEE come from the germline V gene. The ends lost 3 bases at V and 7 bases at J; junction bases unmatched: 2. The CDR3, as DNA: TGTGCCAGCAGCGCGGACAGGGGGCTTGAAAAACTGTTTTTT. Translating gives CASSADRGLEKLFF.

The CDR3 bases are TGTGCCAGCTCACCCCAGACGGGGTTTGGGTATTTT. Translating it yields CASSPQTGFGYF. The chain combines TRBV18 with TRBJ2-3; tentatively, D is TRBD2 (5 bases). With 3 bases removed from V and 14 bases from J, the gap between germline ends came to 15 bases. Germline V gene lookup returns CDR1 KGHSH and CDR2 LQKENI. CDR3 length equals 12 residues.

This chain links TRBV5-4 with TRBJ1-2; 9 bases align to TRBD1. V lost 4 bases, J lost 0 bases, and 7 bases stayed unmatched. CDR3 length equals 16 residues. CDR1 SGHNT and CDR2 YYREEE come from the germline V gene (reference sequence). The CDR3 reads CASSPGTGTTNYGYTF. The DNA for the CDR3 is TGTGCCAGCAGCCCCGGGACAGGGACTACTAACTATGGCTACACCTTC.

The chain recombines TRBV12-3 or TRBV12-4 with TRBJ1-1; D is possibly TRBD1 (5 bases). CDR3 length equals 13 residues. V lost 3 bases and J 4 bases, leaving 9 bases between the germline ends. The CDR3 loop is CASSFWRGTEAFF. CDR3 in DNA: TGTGCCAGCAGTTTTTGGAGGGGCACTGAAGCTTTCTTT.

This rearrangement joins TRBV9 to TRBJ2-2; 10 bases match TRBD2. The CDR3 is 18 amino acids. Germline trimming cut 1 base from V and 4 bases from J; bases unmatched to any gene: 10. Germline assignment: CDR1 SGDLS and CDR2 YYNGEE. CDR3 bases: TGTGCCAGCAGCGTAAGTCTAGCGGGAGAAATAGGCACCGGGGAGCTGTTTTTT. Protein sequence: CASSVSLAGEIGTGELFF.

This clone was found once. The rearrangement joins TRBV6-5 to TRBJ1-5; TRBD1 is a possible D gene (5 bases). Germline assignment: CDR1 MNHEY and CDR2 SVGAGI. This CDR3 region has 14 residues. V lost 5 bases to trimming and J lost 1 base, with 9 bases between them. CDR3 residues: CASSHRTSNQPQHF. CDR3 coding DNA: TGTGCCAGCAGTCACAGGACAAGCAATCAGCCCCAGCATTTT.

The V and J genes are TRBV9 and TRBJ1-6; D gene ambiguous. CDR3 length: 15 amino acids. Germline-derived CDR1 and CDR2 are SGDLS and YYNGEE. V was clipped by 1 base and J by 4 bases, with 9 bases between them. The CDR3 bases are TGTGCCAGCAGCGTAAATGAGGCTTATAATTCACCCCTCCACTTT. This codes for CASSVNEAYNSPLHF. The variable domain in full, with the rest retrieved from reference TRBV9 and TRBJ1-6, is DSGVTQTPKHLITATGQRVTLRCSPRSGDLSVYWYQQSLDQGLQFLIQYYNGEERAKGNILERFSAQQFPDLHSELNLSSLELGDSALYFCASSVNEAYNSPLHFGNGTRLTVT.

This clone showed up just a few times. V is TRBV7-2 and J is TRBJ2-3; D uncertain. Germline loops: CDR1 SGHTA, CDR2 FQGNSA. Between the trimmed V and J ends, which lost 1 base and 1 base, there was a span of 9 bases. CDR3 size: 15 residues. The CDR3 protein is CASSLVVRGTDTQYF. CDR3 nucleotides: TGTGCCAGCAGCTTAGTCGTCCGCGGCACAGATACGCAGTATTTT.

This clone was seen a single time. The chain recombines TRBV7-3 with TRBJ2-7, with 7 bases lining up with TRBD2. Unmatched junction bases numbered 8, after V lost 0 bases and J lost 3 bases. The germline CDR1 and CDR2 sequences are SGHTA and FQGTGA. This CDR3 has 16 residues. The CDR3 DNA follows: TGTGCCAGCAGCTTAACGGGGTCTAGCGGAGACTACGAGCAGTACTTC. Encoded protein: CASSLTGSSGDYEQYF.

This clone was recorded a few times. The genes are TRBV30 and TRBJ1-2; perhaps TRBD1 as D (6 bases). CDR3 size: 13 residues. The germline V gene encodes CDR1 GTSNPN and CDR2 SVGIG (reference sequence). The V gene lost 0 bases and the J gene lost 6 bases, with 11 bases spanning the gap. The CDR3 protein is CAWSVGAGDGYTF. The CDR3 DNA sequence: TGTGCCTGGAGTGTAGGGGCAGGGGATGGCTACACCTTC. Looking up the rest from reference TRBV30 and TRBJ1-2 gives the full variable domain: SQTIHQWPATLVQPVGSPLSLECTVEGTSNPNLYWYRQAAGRGLQLLFYSVGIGQISSEVPQNLSASRPQDRQFILSSKKLLLSDSGFYLCAWSVGAGDGYTFGSGTRLTVV.